These T cell receptor beta chains were read from a single sample in a study of chemoradiotherapy in HPV16-positive cancers. Assay used: immunoSEQ multiplex PCR; TCRdb lists only in-frame clones, some missing. The sample carries approximately 32,000 clones, 80% recorded once. The starting material was blood, obtained from a patient who underwent chemoradiotherapy. The receptor source for this set is a human donor with HPV-associated anogenital cancer. Both conserved end residues are part of each CDR3. D genes are given only for firm matches. The listing skips clone size in some rows; elsewhere it reads once, few, many or a size class.

len	d_gene	abundance	v_gene	j_gene	CDR3nt	CDR3aa
14	TRBD1	-	TRBV29-1	TRBJ2-5	TGCAGCGTTGGGTGGGGGACAGCCCAAGAGACCCAGTACTTC	CSVGWGTAQETQYF
16	-	-	TRBV7-9	TRBJ2-5	TGTGCCAGCAGCTTTGGCGCAGGATTCGATATCGAGACCCAGTACTTC	CASSFGAGFDIETQYF
14	-	-	TRBV6-6	TRBJ2-5	TGTGCCAGCAGTTACCGTGGTAGCTTCGAGACCCAGTACTTC	CASSYRGSFETQYF
16	-	-	TRBV4-1	TRBJ1-1	TGCGCCAGCAGCCAAGATGGGCGGGGGCGAGACACTGAAGCTTTCTTT	CASSQDGRGRDTEAFF
11	TRBD1	few	TRBV20-1	TRBJ2-7	TGCAGTGCTAGAACAGGGGGCCGTGCGTACTTC	CSARTGGRAYF
14	-	once	TRBV5-1	TRBJ2-1	TGCGCCAGCAGGCGACAGGCTATGACCAATGAGCAGTTCTTC	CASRRQAMTNEQFF
16	-	-	TRBV4-2	TRBJ1-6	TGTGCCAGCAGCAGAGCCTGGGCGGGGGACGATTCACCCCTCCACTTT	CASSRAWAGDDSPLHF
14	-	-	TRBV2	TRBJ2-7	TGTGCCAGCTCCGGTTGGCCAGGGACGGACGAGCAGTACTTC	CASSGWPGTDEQYF
17	-	-	TRBV11-3	TRBJ2-2	TGTGCCAGCAGCTTAGGATCGGCGGGGCCGTGGACCGGGGAGCTGTTTTTT	CASSLGSAGPWTGELFF
15	-	few	TRBV11-3	TRBJ1-3	TGTGCCAGCAGCTTAGACCTGGGTTTAAGGAACACCATATATTTT	CASSLDLGLRNTIYF
14	-	-	TRBV14	TRBJ2-5	TGTGCCAGCAGCAGGGACCTAGATGTGGAGACCCAGTACTTC	CASSRDLDVETQYF
17	TRBD2	-	TRBV10-1	TRBJ2-4	TGCGCCAGCAGTGAGTCGGCTAGCGGGGGGCTCAAAAACATTCAGTACTTC	CASSESASGGLKNIQYF
15	TRBD2	-	TRBV11-2	TRBJ2-7	TGTGCCAGCAGCTTAGGCCGGGGGGGCCGGGACGAGCAGTACTTC	CASSLGRGGRDEQYF
18	-	-	TRBV7-8	TRBJ1-3	TGTGCCAGCAGCTACGAGGGGGGAACGGCAAGCTCTGGAAACACCATATATTTT	CASSYEGGTASSGNTIYF
17	-	-	TRBV4-3	TRBJ1-1	TGCGCCAGCAGCCAAGAAGACAGGTTTTTAATGAACACTGAAGCTTTCTTT	CASSQEDRFLMNTEAFF
15	-	-	TRBV28	TRBJ1-5	TGTGCCAGCAGTTTATATGGCGGGAGCAATCAGCCCCAGCATTTT	CASSLYGGSNQPQHF
15	TRBD1	few	TRBV19	TRBJ1-2	TGTGCCAGTTCGAATGGACAGGGCGGAATCTATGGCTACACCTTC	CASSNGQGGIYGYTF
13	-	once	TRBV11-3	TRBJ1-1	TGTGCCAGCAGCTTTTCCGAGGACACTGAAGCTTTCTTT	CASSFSEDTEAFF
15	TRBD2	few	TRBV19	TRBJ2-7	TGTGCCAGTAGCACACTAGCGGGGGCCGACTACGAGCAGTACTTC	CASSTLAGADYEQYF
15	TRBD2	once	TRBV19	TRBJ2-5	TGTGCCAGTACCCCGGGAGGAGCTAGAACAGAGACCCAGTACTTC	CASTPGGARTETQYF
11	-	-	TRBV30	TRBJ2-7	TGTGCCTGTGAAAGGGCCTACGAGCAGTACTTC	CACERAYEQYF
15	-	once	TRBV9	TRBJ1-4	TGTGCCAGCAGCCCAAGACCAGCAACTAATGAAAAACTGTTTTTT	CASSPRPATNEKLFF
15	-	-	TRBV6-5	TRBJ2-7	TGTGCCAGCAGTTACTCGTTGGCAGGGGACTACGAGCAGTACTTC	CASSYSLAGDYEQYF
16	-	-	TRBV7-2	TRBJ1-2	TGTGCCAGCAGCCCGGGCAGGGCCAGGCGAGACTATGGCTACACCTTC	CASSPGRARRDYGYTF
13	-	few	TRBV6-1	TRBJ1-2	TGTGCCAGCAGTGAACAGGGGTTTCTGGGCTACACCTTC	CASSEQGFLGYTF
16	-	-	TRBV5-1	TRBJ2-7	TGCGCCAGCAGCTTGGCGAGTACAGGACCTATCCGCGAGCAGTACTTC	CASSLASTGPIREQYF
11	-	-	TRBV20-1	TRBJ1-2	TGCAGTGCGGGCGACATCTATGGCTACACCTTC	CSAGDIYGYTF